This TCR beta chain was profiled in a study of blood T cell repertoires in COVID-19. The germline V and J ends were trimmed by 5 bases and 7 bases, with 17 bases remaining between them. CDR3 length equals 15 residues. Germline V CDR1 and CDR2: SEHNR, FQNEAQ (reference sequence). Study processing details: Estimation of nucleated cell counts was performed using reference gene primer amplification. Using immunoSEQ multiplex PCR, the repertoire was profiled, and TCRdb retains in-frame clones only, with some absent. Clone size and the V and J calls come from that table; the DNA yielded D and trimming. The repertoire consists of 270,000 or so clones, with roughly 88% occurring once and the leading ten covering 1% to 1.5%. Adults between roughly 18 and 89 years of age took part from fewer than 30 US areas.

The sequence was collected from a woman aged 40 to 49 with acute COVID-19. This chain connects TRBV7-9 to TRBJ2-2; TRBD1 is a possible D gene (5 bases). Sample: PBMCs or T cells enriched from blood (not recorded which). CDR3 nucleotides: TGTGCCAGCAGCCCCGCGGCAGGGTACCGCGGGGAGCTGTTTTTT. Protein sequence: CASSPAAGYRGELFF.